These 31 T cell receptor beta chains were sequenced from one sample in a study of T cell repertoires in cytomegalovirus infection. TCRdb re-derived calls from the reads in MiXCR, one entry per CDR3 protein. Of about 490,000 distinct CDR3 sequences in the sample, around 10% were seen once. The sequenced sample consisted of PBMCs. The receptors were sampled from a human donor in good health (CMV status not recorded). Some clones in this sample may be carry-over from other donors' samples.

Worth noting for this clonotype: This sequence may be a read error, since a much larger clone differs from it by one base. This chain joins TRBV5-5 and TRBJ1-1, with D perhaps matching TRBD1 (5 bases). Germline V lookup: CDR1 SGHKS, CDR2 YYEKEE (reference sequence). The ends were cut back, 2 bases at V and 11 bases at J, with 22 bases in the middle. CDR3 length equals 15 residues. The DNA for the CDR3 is TGTGCCAGCAGCTTTGGCGGAGGGACGCCCCGAAGTGCTTTCTTT. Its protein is CASSFGGGTPRSAFF.

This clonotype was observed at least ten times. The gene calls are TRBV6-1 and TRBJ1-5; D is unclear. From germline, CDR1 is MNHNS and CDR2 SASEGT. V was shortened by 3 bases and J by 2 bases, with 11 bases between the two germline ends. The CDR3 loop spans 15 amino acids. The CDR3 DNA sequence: TGTGCCAGCAGTGAGGATTGGGTTCGCAATCAGCCCCAGCATTTT. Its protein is CASSEDWVRNQPQHF.

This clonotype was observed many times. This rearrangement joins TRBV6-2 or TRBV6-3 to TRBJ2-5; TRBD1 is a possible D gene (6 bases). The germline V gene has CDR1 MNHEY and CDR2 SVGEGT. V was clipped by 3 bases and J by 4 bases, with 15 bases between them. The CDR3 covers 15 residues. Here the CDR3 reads CASSYSSGDLETQYF. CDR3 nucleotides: TGTGCCAGCAGTTATTCATCAGGGGATTTAGAGACCCAGTACTTC.

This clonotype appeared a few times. CDR3 nucleotides: TGCAGTGCTAGAGGATCCAGGGCCGGGGAGCTGTTTTTT. This codes for CSARGSRAGELFF. This sequence joins TRBV20-1 and TRBJ2-2, with TRBD1 as a possible D gene (5 bases). CDR1 and CDR2 (germline): DFQATT, SNEGSKA (reference sequence). This CDR3 region has 13 residues. V was trimmed by 1 base and J by 6 bases, leaving 9 bases between them.

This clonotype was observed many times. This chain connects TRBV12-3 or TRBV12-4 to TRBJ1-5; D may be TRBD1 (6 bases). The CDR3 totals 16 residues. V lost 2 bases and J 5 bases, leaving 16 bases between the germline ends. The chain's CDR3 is CASSLIDQGWDQPQHF. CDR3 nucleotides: TGTGCCAGCAGTTTAATTGACCAGGGGTGGGATCAGCCCCAGCATTTT.

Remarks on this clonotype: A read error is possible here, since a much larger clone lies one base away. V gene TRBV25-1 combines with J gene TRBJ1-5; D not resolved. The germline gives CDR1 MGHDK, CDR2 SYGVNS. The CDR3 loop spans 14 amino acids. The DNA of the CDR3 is TGTGCCAGCGGTGAGGGTAATAGCAATCAGCCCCAGCATTTT. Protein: CASGEGNSNQPQHF. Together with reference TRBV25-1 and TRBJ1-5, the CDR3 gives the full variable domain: EADIYQTPRYLVIGTGKKITLECSQTMGHDKMYWYQQDPGMELHLIHYSYGVNSTEKGDLSSESTVSRIRTEHFPLTLESARPSHTSQYLCASGEGNSNQPQHFGDGTRLSIL.

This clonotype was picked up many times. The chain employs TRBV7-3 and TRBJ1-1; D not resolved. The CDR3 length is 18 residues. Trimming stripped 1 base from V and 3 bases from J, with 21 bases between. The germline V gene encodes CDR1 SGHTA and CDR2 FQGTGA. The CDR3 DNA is TGTGCCAGCAGCTTAAGGCGGCTCTTTGGGATTACGGACACTGAAGCTTTCTTT. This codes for CASSLRRLFGITDTEAFF.

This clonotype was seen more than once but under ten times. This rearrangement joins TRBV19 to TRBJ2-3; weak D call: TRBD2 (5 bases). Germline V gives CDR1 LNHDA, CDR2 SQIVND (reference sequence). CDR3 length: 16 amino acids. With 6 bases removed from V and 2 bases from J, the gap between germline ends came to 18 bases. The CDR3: CASSSRGAAFTDTQYF. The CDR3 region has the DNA TGTGCCAGTAGCTCCCGGGGAGCGGCTTTCACAGATACGCAGTATTTT. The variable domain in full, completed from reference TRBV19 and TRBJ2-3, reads DGGITQSPKYLFRKEGQNVTLSCEQNLNHDAMYWYRQDPGQGLRLIYYSQIVNDFQKGDIAEGYSVSREKKESFPLTVTSAQKNPTAFYLCASSSRGAAFTDTQYFGPGTRLTVL.

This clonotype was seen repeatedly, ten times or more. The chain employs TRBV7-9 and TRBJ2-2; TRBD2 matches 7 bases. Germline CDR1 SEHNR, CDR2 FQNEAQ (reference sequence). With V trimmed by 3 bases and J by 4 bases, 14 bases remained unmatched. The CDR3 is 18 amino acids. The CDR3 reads CASSLTSWGGMSTGELFF. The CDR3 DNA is TGTGCCAGCAGCTTGACGTCCTGGGGGGGTATGAGCACCGGGGAGCTGTTTTTT.

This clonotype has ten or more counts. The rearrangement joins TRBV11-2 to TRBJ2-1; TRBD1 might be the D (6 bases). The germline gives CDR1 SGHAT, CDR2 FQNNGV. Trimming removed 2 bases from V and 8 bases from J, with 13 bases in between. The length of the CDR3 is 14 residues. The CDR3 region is CASSLQGLSDEQFF. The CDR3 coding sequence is TGTGCCAGCAGCTTACAGGGGCTATCCGATGAGCAGTTCTTC.

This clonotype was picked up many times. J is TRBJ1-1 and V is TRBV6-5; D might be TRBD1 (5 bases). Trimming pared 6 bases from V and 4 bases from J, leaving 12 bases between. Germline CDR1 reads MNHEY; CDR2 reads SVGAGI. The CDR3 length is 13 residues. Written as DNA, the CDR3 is TGTGCCAGCAGCTACAGCGGGGGCACTGAAGCTTTCTTT. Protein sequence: CASSYSGGTEAFF.

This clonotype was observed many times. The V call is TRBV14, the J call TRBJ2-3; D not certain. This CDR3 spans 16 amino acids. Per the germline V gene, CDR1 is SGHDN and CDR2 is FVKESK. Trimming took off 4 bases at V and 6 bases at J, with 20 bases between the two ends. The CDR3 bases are TGTGCCAGCAGCCTGGGCGGACCCCCAACTTCGGATACGCAGTATTTT. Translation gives CASSLGGPPTSDTQYF.

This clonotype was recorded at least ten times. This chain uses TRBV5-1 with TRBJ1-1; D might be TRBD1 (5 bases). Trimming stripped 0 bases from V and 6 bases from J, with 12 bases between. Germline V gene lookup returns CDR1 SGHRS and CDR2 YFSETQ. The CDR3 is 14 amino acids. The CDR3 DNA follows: TGCGCCAGCAGCTTGGATTCGACAGACCCTGAAGCTTTCTTT. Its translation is CASSLDSTDPEAFF.

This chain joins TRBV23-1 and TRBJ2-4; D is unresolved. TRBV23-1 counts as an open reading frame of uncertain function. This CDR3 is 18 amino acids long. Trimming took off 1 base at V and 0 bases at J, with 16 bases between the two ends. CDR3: CASSQCKAAHLAKNIQYF. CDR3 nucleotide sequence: TGCGCCAGCAGTCAATGTAAGGCAGCTCATCTAGCCAAAAACATTCAGTACTTC.

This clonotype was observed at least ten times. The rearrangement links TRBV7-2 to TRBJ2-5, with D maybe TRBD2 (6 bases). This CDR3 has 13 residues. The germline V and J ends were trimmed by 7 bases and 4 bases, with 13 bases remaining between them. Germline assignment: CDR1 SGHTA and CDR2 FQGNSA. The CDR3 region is CASNPGLGETQYF. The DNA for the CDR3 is TGTGCCAGCAACCCGGGACTTGGAGAGACCCAGTACTTC.

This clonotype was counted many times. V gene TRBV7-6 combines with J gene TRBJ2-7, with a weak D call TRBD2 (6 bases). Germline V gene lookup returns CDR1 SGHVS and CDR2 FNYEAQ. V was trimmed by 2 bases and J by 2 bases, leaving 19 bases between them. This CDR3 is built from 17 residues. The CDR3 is CASSLSPLGGEPYEQYF. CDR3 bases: TGTGCCAGCAGCTTAAGCCCTCTCGGGGGAGAGCCCTACGAGCAGTACTTC.

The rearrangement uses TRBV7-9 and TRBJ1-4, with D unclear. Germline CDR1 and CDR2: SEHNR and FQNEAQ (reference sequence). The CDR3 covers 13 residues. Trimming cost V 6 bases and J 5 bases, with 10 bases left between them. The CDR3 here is CASRLDSNEKLFF. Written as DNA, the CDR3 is TGTGCCAGCAGGCTGGACTCAAATGAAAAACTGTTTTTT.

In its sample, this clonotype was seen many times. The CDR3 DNA reads TGTGCCAGCAGCCTCCGTCCGCAAGAGACCCAGTACTTC. Translating it yields CASSLRPQETQYF. This chain joins TRBV7-8 and TRBJ2-5; D not certain. In germline, CDR1 is SGHVS, CDR2 FQNEAQ. The V and J ends lost 5 bases and 2 bases respectively, with 9 bases between them. CDR3 length: 13 amino acids. Together with reference TRBV7-8 and TRBJ2-5, the CDR3 gives the full variable domain: GAGVSQSPRYKVAKRGQDVALRCDPISGHVSLFWYQQALGQGPEFLTYFQNEAQLDKSGLPSDRFFAERPEGSVSTLKIQRTQQEDSAVYLCASSLRPQETQYFGPGTRLLVL.

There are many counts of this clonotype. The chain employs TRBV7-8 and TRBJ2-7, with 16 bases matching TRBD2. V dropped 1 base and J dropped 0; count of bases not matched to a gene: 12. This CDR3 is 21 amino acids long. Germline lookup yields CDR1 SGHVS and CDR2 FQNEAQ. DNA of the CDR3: TGTGCCAGCAGCTTAGTGATGGGACAGGGACTAGCGGGAGGGCCCTCCTACGAGCAGTACTTC. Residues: CASSLVMGQGLAGGPSYEQYF.

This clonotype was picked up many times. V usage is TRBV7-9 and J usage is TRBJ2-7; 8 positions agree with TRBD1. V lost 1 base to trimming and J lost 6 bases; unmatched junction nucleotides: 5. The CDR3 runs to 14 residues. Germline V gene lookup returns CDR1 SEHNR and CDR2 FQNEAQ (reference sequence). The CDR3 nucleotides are TGTGCCAGCAGCTTAGGACAGGGGCCCCTCGAGCAGTACTTC. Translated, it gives CASSLGQGPLEQYF. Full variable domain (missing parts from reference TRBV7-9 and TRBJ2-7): DTGVSQNPRHKITKRGQNVTFRCDPISEHNRLYWYRQTLGQGPEFLTYFQNEAQLEKSRLLSDRFSAERPKGSFSTLEIQRTEQGDSAMYLCASSLGQGPLEQYFGPGTRLTVT.

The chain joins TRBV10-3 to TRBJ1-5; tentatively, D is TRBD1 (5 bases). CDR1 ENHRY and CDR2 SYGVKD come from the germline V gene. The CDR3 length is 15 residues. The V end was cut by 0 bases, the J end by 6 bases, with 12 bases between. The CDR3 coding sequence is TGTGCCATCAGTGAGTCGGCTTCAGGGCCTCAGCCCCAGCATTTT. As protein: CAISESASGPQPQHF.

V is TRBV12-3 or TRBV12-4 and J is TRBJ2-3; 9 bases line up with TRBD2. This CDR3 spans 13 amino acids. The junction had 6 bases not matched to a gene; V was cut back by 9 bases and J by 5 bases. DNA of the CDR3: TGTGCCAGTTTTGCGGGGGGGGTAGATACGCAGTATTTT. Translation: CASFAGGVDTQYF.

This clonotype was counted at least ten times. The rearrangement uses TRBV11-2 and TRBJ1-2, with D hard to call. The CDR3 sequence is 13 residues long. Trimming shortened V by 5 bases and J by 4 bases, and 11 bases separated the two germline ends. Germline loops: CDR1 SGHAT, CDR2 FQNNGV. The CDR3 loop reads CASSPAETYGYTF. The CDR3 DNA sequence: TGTGCCAGCAGCCCCGCAGAGACCTATGGCTACACCTTC. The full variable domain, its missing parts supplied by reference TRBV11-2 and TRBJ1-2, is EAGVAQSPRYKIIEKRQSVAFWCNPISGHATLYWYQQILGQGPKLLIQFQNNGVVDDSQLPKDRFSAERLKGVDSTLKIQPAKLEDSAVYLCASSPAETYGYTFGSGTRLTVV.

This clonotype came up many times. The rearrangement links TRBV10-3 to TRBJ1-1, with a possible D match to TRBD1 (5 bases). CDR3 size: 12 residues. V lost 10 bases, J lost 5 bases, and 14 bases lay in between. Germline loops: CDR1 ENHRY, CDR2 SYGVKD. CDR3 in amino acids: CATVGGGTEAFF. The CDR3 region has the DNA TGTGCCACGGTTGGGGGTGGTACTGAAGCTTTCTTT.

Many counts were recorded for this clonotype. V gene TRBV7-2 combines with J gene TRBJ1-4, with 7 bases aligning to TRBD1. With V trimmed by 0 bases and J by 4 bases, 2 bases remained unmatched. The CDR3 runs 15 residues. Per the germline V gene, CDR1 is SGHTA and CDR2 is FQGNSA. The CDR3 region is CASSLAGQFNEKLFF. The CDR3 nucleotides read TGTGCCAGCAGCTTAGCGGGACAGTTTAATGAAAAACTGTTTTTT.

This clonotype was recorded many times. The CDR3 sequence is CASSPPLGVSSYEQYF. CDR3 DNA sequence: TGTGCCAGCAGCCCCCCCTTAGGCGTAAGCTCCTACGAGCAGTACTTC. The chain joins TRBV7-9 to TRBJ2-7; no reliable D call. The germline CDR1 and CDR2 sequences are SEHNR and FQNEAQ (reference sequence). There are 16 residues in the CDR3. The V gene lost 5 bases and the J gene lost 0 bases, with 17 bases spanning the gap.

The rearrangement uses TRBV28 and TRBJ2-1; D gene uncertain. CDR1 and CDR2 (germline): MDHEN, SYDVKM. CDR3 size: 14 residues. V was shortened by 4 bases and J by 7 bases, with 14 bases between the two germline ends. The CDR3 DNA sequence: TGTGCCAGCAGTTCACGACCTGACCGAAATGAGCAGTTCTTC. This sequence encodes CASSSRPDRNEQFF.

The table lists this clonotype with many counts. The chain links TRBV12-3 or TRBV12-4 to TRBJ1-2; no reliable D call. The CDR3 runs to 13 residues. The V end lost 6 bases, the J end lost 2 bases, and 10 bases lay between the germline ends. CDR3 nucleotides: TGTGCCAGCAGGCCTTCAGAGAACTATGGCTACACCTTC. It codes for CASRPSENYGYTF.

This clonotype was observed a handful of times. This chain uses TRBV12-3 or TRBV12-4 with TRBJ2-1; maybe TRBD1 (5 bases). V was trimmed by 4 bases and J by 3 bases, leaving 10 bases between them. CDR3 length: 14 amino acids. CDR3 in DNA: TGTGCCAGCAGTTCACAGGAGTTCTACAATGAGCAGTTCTTC. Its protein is CASSSQEFYNEQFF.

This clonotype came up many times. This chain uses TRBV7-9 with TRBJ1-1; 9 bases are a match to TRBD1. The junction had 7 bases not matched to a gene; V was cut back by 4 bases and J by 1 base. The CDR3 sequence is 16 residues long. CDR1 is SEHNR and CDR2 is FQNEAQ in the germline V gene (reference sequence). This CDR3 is CASSSGRDRENTEAFF. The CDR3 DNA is TGTGCCAGCAGCTCCGGCCGGGACAGGGAGAACACTGAAGCTTTCTTT.

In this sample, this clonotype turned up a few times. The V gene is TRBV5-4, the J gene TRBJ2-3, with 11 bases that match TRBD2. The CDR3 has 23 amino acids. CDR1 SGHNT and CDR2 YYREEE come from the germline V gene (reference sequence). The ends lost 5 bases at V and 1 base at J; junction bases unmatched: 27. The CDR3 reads CASRRGGTGATSGGRGGTDTQYF. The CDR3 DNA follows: TGTGCCAGCAGGCGGGGAGGGACAGGAGCTACTAGCGGGGGCCGGGGCGGCACAGATACGCAGTATTTT.